This paragraph reports one T cell receptor (beta chain). The antigen is unknown. This CDR3 comprises 15 residues. Produced via immunoSEQ multiplex PCR; TCRdb's table is partial and in-frame only. The table has about 60,000 clones, 75% to 90% seen once. The source of the sample is a study of pediatric ulcerative colitis. General study points: Compared with controls, ulcerative colitis showed greater blood-rectum clone sharing.

The clonotype originates from a boy aged 5-17 years who was a control in a study of pediatric ulcerative colitis. The V call is TRBV21-1, the J call TRBJ2-1. TRBV21-1 is reported as a pseudogene. The sample taken for sequencing was blood. CDR3 sequence reads: CASSKRATIYNEQFF. The CDR3 region has the DNA TGTGCCAGCAGCAAAAGGGCCACAATCTACAATGAGCAGTTCTTC.